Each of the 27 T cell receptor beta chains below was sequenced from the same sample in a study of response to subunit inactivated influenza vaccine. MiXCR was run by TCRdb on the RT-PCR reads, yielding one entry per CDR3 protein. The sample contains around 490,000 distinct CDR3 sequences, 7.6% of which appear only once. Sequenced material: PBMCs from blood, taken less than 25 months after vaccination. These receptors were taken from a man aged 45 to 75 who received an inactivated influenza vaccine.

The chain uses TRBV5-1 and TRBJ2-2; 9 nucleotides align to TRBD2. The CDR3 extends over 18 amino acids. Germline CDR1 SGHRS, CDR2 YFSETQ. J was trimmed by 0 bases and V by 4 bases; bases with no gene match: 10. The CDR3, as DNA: TGCGCCAGCAGCCCAATTCCCGCTAGCGGGGCGAACACCGGGGAGCTGTTTTTT. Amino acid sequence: CASSPIPASGANTGELFF.

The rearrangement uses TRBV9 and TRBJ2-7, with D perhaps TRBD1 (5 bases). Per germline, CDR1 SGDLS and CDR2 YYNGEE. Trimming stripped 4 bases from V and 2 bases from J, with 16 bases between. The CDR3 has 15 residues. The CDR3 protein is CASSPRLGRTYEQYF. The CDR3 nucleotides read TGTGCCAGCAGCCCCCGACTGGGGCGAACCTACGAGCAGTACTTC.

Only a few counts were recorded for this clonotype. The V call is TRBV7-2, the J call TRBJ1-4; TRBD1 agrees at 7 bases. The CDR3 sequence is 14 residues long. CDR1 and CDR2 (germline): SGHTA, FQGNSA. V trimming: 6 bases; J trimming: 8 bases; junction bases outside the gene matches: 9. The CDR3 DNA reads TGTGCCAGCAGAAACGGACAGGCCCAAGAAAAACTGTTTTTT. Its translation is CASRNGQAQEKLFF.

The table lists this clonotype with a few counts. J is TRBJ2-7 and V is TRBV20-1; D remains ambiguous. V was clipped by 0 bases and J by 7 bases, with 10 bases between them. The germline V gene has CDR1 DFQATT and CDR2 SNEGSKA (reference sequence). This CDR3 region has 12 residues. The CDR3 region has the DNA TGCAGTGCTAGAGATCTAGGAAGAGAGCAGTACTTC. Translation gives CSARDLGREQYF.

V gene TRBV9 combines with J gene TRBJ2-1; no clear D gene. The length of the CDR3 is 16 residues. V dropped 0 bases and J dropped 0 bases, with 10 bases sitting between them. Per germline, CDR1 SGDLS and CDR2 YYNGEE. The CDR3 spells CASSVGQASSYNEQFF. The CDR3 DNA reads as TGTGCCAGCAGCGTAGGGCAGGCAAGCTCCTACAATGAGCAGTTCTTC.

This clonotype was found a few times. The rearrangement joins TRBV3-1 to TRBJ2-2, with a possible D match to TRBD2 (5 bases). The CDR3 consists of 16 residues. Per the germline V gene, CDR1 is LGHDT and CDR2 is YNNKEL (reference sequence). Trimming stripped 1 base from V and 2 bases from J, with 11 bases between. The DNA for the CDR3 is TGTGCCAGCAGCCAAGGCAGACGGGGAAACACCGGGGAGCTGTTTTTT. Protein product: CASSQGRRGNTGELFF. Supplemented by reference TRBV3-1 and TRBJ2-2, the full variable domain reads DTAVSQTPKYLVTQMGNDKSIKCEQNLGHDTMYWYKQDSKKFLKIMFSYNNKELIINETVPNRFSPKSPDKAHLNLHINSLELGDSAVYFCASSQGRRGNTGELFFGEGSRLTVL.

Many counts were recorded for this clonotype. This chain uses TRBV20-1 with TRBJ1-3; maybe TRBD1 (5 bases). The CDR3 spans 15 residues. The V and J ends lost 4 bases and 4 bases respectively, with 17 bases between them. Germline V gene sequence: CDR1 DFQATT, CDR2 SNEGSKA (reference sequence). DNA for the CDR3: TGCAGTGCTATTGATTCCGGGACGCCGGGAAACACCATATATTTT. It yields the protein CSAIDSGTPGNTIYF.

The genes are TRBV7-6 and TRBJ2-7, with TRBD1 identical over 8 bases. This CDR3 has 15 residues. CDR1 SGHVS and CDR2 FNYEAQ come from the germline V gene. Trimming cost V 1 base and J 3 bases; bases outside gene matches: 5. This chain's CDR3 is CASSLGAGGNYEQYF. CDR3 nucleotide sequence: TGTGCCAGCAGCTTAGGAGCAGGGGGCAACTACGAGCAGTACTTC.

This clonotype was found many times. CDR3 sequence: CSASGTSGTNEQFF. The CDR3 nucleotides are TGCAGTGCTAGTGGGACTAGCGGGACGAATGAGCAGTTCTTC. The chain employs TRBV20-1 and TRBJ2-1; the match to TRBD2 covers 13 bases. V was pared by 3 bases and J by 7 bases, with 3 bases of the junction left unmatched. The length of the CDR3 is 14 residues. Germline V gene sequence: CDR1 DFQATT, CDR2 SNEGSKA (reference sequence).

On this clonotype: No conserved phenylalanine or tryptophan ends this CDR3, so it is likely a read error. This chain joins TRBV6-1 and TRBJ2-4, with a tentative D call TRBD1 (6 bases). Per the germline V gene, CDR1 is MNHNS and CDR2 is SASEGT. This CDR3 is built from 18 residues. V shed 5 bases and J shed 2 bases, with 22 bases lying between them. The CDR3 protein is CASSLPPDRITTKNIQYS. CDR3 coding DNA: TGTGCCAGCAGTCTCCCTCCCGACAGGATTACGACCAAAAACATTCAGTACTCC.

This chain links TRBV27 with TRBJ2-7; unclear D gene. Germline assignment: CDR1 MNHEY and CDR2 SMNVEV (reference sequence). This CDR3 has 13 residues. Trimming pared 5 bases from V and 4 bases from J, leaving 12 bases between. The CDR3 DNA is TGTGCCAGCAGTCCGAATCCTTTTTACGAGCAGTACTTC. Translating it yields CASSPNPFYEQYF.

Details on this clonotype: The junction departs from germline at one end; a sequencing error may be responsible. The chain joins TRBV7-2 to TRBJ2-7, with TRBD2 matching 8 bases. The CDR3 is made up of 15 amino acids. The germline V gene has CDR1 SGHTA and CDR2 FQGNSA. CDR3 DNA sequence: TGTGCCAGCACCTTAAGGGCGGGGGGTCCCTACGAGCAGTACTTC. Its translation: CASTLRAGGPYEQYF.

The CDR3: CASTVAGPQDTQYF. DNA for the CDR3: TGTGCCAGCACGGTTGCAGGCCCCCAAGATACGCAGTATTTT. The chain combines TRBV6-1 with TRBJ2-3; D gene unclear. Germline V gives CDR1 MNHNS, CDR2 SASEGT. Trimming left V 7 bases short and J 5 bases short, with 16 bases between. The CDR3 runs 14 residues.

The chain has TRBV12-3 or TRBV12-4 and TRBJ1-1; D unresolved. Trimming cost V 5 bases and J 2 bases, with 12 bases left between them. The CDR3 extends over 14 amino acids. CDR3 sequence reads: CASSHAYRNTEAFF. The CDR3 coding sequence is TGTGCCAGCAGTCACGCCTACAGAAACACTGAAGCTTTCTTT.

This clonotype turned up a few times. CDR3 DNA sequence: TGTGCCAGCAGCTTGGTCCGGACCGAGCAGTACTTC. Its translation: CASSLVRTEQYF. This chain uses TRBV7-2 with TRBJ2-7; D ambiguous. Germline lookup yields CDR1 SGHTA and CDR2 FQGNSA. Trimming took 3 bases from V and 6 from J, leaving 9 bases between them. This CDR3 spans 12 amino acids.

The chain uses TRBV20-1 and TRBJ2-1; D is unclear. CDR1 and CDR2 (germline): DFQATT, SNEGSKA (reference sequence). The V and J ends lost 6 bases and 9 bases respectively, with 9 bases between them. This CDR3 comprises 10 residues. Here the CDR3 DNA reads TGCAGTGCCCGACTTCTTGAGCAGTTCTTC. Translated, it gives CSARLLEQFF.

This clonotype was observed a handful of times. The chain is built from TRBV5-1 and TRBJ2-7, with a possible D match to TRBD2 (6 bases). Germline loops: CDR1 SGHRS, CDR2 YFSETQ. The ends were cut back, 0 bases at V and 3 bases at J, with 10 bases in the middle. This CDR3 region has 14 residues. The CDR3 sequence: CASSLDVGGYEQYF. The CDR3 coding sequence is TGCGCCAGCAGCTTGGATGTGGGGGGCTACGAGCAGTACTTC.

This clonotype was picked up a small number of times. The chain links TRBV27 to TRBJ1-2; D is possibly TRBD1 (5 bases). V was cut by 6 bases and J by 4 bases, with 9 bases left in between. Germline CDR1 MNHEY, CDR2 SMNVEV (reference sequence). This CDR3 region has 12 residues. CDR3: CASRGTAYGYTF. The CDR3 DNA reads TGTGCCAGCAGAGGGACCGCCTATGGCTACACCTTC.

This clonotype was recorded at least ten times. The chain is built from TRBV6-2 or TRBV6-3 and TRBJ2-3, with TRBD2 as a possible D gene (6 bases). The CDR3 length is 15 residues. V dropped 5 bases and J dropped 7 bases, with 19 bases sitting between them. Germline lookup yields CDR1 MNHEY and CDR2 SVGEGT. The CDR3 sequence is CASSPRAGVSYTQYF. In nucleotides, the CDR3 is TGTGCCAGCAGTCCCAGAGCGGGTGTCTCGTATACGCAGTATTTT.

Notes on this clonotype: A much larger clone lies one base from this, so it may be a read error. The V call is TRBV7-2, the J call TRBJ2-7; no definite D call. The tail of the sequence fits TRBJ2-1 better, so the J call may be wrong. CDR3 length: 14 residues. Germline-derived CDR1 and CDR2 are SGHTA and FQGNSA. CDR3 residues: CASSFYASSYEQFF. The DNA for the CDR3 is TGTGCCAGCAGCTTCTACGCTTCGTCCTACGAGCAGTTCTTC.

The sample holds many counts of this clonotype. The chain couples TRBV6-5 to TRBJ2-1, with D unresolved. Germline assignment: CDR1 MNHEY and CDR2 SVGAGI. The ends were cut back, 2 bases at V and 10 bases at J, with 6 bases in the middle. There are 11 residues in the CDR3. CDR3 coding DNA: TGTGCCAGCAGTTACGGGTGGGAGCAGTTCTTC. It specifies CASSYGWEQFF.

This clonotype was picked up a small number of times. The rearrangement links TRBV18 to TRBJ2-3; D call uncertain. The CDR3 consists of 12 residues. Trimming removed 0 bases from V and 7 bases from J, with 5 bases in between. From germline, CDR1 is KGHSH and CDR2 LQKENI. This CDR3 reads CASSPPENTQYF. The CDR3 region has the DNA TGTGCCAGCTCACCACCGGAAAATACGCAGTATTTT.

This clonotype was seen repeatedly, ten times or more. The CDR3, as DNA: TGTGCCAGCAGGGGCGGGTTGGGGCCGCAAGACATTCAGTACTTC. Translation: CASRGGLGPQDIQYF. This chain joins TRBV2 and TRBJ2-4; D possibly uses TRBD1 or TRBD2 (5 bases each). Trimming cost V 6 bases and J 8 bases, with 20 bases left between them. Germline values: CDR1 SNHLY, CDR2 FYNNEI. The CDR3 runs 15 residues. Full variable domain (outside the CDR3, taken from reference TRBV2 and TRBJ2-4): EPEVTQTPSHQVTQMGQEVILRCVPISNHLYFYWYRQILGQKVEFLVSFYNNEISEKSEIFDDQFSVERPDGSNFTLKIRSTKLEDSAMYFCASRGGLGPQDIQYFGAGTRLSVL.

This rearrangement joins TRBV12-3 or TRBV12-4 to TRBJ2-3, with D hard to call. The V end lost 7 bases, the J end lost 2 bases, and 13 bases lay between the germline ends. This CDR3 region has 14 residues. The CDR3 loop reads CASNKESYTDTQYF. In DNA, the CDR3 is TGTGCCAGCAACAAGGAGAGCTACACAGATACGCAGTATTTT.

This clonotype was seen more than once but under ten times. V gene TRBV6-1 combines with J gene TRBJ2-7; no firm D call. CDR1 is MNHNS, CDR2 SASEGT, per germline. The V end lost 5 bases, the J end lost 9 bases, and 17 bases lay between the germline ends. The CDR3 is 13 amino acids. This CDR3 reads CASSLGRATVQYF. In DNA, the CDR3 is TGTGCCAGCAGTCTCGGACGGGCCACCGTGCAGTACTTC.

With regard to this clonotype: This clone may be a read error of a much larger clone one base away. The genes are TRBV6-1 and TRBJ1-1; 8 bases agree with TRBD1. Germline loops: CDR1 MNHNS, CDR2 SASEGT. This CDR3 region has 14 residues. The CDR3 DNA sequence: TGTGTCATCAGGGAGGACAGGGACTTTCCTGAAGCTTTCTTT. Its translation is CVIREDRDFPEAFF.

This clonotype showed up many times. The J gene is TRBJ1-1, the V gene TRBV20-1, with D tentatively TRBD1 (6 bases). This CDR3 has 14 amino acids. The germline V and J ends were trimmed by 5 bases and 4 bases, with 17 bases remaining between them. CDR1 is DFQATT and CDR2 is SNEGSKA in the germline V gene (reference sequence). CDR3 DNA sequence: TGCAGTGCTCTCGACAGGCGGAAGGGCACTGAAGCTTTCTTT. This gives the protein CSALDRRKGTEAFF.